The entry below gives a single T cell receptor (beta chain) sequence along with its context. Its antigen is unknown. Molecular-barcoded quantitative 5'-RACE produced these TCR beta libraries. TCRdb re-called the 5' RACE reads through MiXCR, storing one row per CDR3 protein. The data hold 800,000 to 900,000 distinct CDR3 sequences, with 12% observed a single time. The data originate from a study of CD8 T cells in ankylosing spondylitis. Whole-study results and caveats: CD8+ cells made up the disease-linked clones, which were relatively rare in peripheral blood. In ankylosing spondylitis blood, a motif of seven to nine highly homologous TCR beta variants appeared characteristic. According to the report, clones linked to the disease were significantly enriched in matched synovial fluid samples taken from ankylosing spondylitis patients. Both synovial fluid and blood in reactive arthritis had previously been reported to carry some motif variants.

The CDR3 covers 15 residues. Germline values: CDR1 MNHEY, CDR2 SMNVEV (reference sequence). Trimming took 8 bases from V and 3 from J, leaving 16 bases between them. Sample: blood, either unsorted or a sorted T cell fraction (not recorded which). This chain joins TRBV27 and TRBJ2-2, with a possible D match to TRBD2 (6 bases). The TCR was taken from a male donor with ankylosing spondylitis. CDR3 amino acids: CASRRERVHTGELFF. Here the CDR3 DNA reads TGTGCCAGCCGCAGGGAGCGGGTGCACACCGGGGAGCTGTTTTTT.